The clone carrying this T cell receptor beta chain was seen only once. The data were taken from a study of identical twins. J lost 6 bases, V lost 4 bases, and 6 bases had no gene match. The CDR3 has 16 residues. The germline CDR1 and CDR2 sequences are SGHTA and FQGNSA. TCRdb used MiXCR to reprocess the 5' RACE reads, holding one entry per CDR3 protein. The sample comprises hundreds of thousands of distinct CDR3 sequences, around 21% of which are singletons, and 4% to 4.5% rests with the top ten. These data are also associated with another study on T cells expressing NK-cell markers. That work adds: CD8+ T cells in roughly six donors included dominant NKG2C+ clonotypes at 1.0-7.0%.

The receptor was derived from a woman aged 18 to 35 in good health. The rearrangement joins TRBV7-2 to TRBJ2-1; the match to TRBD2 covers 13 bases. The specimen sequenced was PBMCs. CDR3: CASSSRTSGRTNEQFF. The CDR3 DNA reads TGTGCCAGCAGCTCACGGACTAGCGGGAGAACCAATGAGCAGTTCTTC.